One sample yielded the 14 T cell receptor beta chains listed below, sequenced in a study of regulatory T cells in long-lasting Graves disease. Construction of the TCR beta libraries employed iRepertoire HTBI primers in conjunction with Arm-PCR of CDR3 regions. Each CDR3 protein gets one entry after TCRdb re-called the multiplex PCR reads with MiXCR. Of 620,000 or so distinct CDR3 sequences in the sample, roughly 15% were seen once. Time point specified: newly diagnosed GD, antithyroid drugs for less than 3 months. From RNA extracted from PBMCs, the TCR library was made. The data were also submitted as part of a second study, on T cells in Graves' hyperthyroidism and ophthalmopathy.

The sequenced sample was peripheral blood mononuclear cells (PBMCs), obtained at new diagnosis, from a patient treated with antithyroid drugs. The receptors here all came from a woman aged 30 to 39 with Graves disease.

The table lists this clonotype with a count of one. A much larger clone differs by one base, so this may be a read error. The chain carries TRBV7-2 and TRBJ2-5; possibly TRBD1 for D (5 bases). V lost 5 bases and J lost 4, with 14 bases in between. The CDR3 spans 14 residues. Germline CDR1 reads SGHTA; CDR2 reads FQGNSA. This CDR3 is CASSIIWGGETQYF. CDR3 coding DNA: TGTGCCAGCAGCATTATCTGGGGCGGAGAGACCCAGTACTTC.

The chain links TRBV20-1 to TRBJ2-1, with TRBD2 matching over 10 bases. The CDR3 extends over 15 amino acids. Germline V CDR1 and CDR2: DFQATT, SNEGSKA (reference sequence). V was pared by 3 bases and J by 8 bases, with 10 bases of the junction left unmatched. The CDR3 here is CSASEREGLRDEQFF. In nucleotides, the CDR3 is TGCAGTGCTAGTGAGCGGGAGGGCCTTCGGGATGAGCAGTTCTTC.

Concerning this clonotype itself: This sequence is one base from a far larger clone and is likely a read error. This chain uses TRBV6-1 with TRBJ2-4; no definite D call. The V gene's germline CDR1 is MNHNS and CDR2 SASEGT. CDR3 length: 12 amino acids. Trimming took off 6 bases at V and 11 bases at J, with 14 bases between the two ends. CDR3 region: CASREYDGLQYF. The DNA of the CDR3 is TGTGCCAGCAGGGAATACGATGGGCTTCAGTACTTC.

This clonotype was counted ten times or more. V is TRBV12-3 or TRBV12-4 and J is TRBJ2-3, with 7 bases matching TRBD1. The CDR3 totals 18 residues. The trim removed 4 bases at V and 0 bases at J, leaving 13 bases unmatched. CDR3 protein: CASSSQKTGTDSTDTQYF. The DNA for the CDR3 is TGTGCCAGCAGTTCGCAAAAAACCGGGACAGATAGCACAGATACGCAGTATTTT.

This sequence joins TRBV6-5 and TRBJ1-4; a possible D gene is TRBD1 (5 bases). V dropped 2 bases and J dropped 12 bases, with 19 bases sitting between them. This CDR3 has 15 residues. Germline CDR1 and CDR2: MNHEY and SVGAGI. CDR3 sequence: CASSYVGGRGGELFF. In DNA form, the CDR3 reads TGTGCCAGCAGTTACGTGGGGGGACGAGGTGGGGAACTGTTTTTT.

The table lists this clonotype with many counts. This chain links TRBV27 with TRBJ2-7; D possibly corresponds to TRBD2 (6 bases). This CDR3 is built from 13 residues. Trimming took off 7 bases at V and 6 bases at J, with 16 bases between the two ends. Per germline, CDR1 MNHEY and CDR2 SMNVEV (reference sequence). The CDR3 reads CASTNGGVGEQYF. The CDR3 bases are TGTGCCAGCACAAACGGAGGGGTCGGCGAGCAGTACTTC.

This clonotype has ten or more counts. The chain combines TRBV11-2 with TRBJ2-7; possible D gene TRBD1, 5 bases. The CDR3 sequence is 14 residues long. The V end lost 3 bases, the J end lost 1 base, and 10 bases lay between the germline ends. The germline CDR1 and CDR2 sequences are SGHAT and FQNNGV. CDR3 amino acids: CASSFTQGSYEQYF. CDR3 DNA sequence: TGTGCCAGCAGCTTTACCCAGGGTTCCTACGAGCAGTACTTC.

The chain combines TRBV13 with TRBJ2-7, with D maybe TRBD1 (5 bases). V shed 5 bases and J shed 3 bases, with 11 bases lying between them. This CDR3 has 13 residues. In germline, CDR1 is PRHDT, CDR2 FYEKMQ (reference sequence). CDR3 in DNA: TGTGCCAGCAGCCCAACCCAGGGCTACGAGCAGTACTTC. It translates to CASSPTQGYEQYF.

This clonotype has more than one count but fewer than ten. The gene calls are TRBV27 and TRBJ2-3; the D gene is possibly TRBD2 (6 bases). V was trimmed by 4 bases and J by 0 bases, leaving 17 bases between them. Germline CDR1 is MNHEY and CDR2 is SMNVEV (reference sequence). The length of the CDR3 is 17 residues. CDR3 residues: CASSSLEGRTSTDTQYF. The CDR3 region has the DNA TGTGCCAGCAGTTCCTTGGAGGGGAGGACTAGCACAGATACGCAGTATTTT.

This clonotype was counted at least ten times. This chain uses TRBV28 with TRBJ1-2; maybe TRBD1 (6 bases). Looked up from germline, CDR1 is MDHEN and CDR2 is SYDVKM. The length of the CDR3 is 15 residues. Trimming took 4 bases from V and 5 from J, leaving 17 bases between them. The CDR3 coding sequence is TGTGCCAGCAGTTCCACTACGGACAGTCGGTATGGCTACACCTTC. Translated: CASSSTTDSRYGYTF.

Notes on this clonotype: One base away lies a much larger clone, so this may be a sequencing read error. This chain's CDR3 is CASNMGLVREEAQYF. The CDR3 DNA reads TGTGCCAGCAATATGGGACTAGTAAGGGAAGAGGCCCAGTACTTC. This chain uses TRBV28 with TRBJ2-5; 8 bases match TRBD2. CDR1 is MDHEN and CDR2 is SYDVKM in the germline V gene. The CDR3 runs to 15 residues.

This clonotype was counted a single time. V gene TRBV6-1 combines with J gene TRBJ1-2; D gene unclear. Germline V gives CDR1 MNHNS, CDR2 SASEGT. The V gene lost 8 bases and the J gene lost 2 bases, with 18 bases spanning the gap. The CDR3 contains 15 residues. The DNA of the CDR3 is TGTGCCAGCTCCCCCCCCATCGGCGAGAACTATGGCTACACCTTC. Amino acids: CASSPPIGENYGYTF.

The CDR3 sequence: CASRLPGFPQHF. As DNA, the CDR3 is TGTGCCAGCAGATTACCCGGGTTCCCCCAGCATTTT. The chain is built from TRBV2 and TRBJ1-5; D is ambiguous. Germline V gene lookup returns CDR1 SNHLY and CDR2 FYNNEI. Between the trimmed V and J ends, which lost 6 bases and 10 bases, there was a span of 13 bases. CDR3 size: 12 residues.

Concerning this clonotype itself: One base away lies a much larger clone, so this may be a sequencing read error. This chain uses TRBV6-1 with TRBJ1-2; D not resolved. CDR3 length: 16 residues. CDR1 MNHNS and CDR2 SASEGT come from the germline V gene. The CDR3 nucleotides read TGTGCCAGCAGTGAAGCGCGAGACCGGGTCTTCGGAGGCTGCACCTTC. This gives the protein CASSEARDRVFGGCTF.